Below are 27 T cell receptor beta chains sequenced from a single sample in a study of shared clonotypes between healthy human individuals. Sequencing was performed with immunoSEQ multiplex PCR; in TCRdb, only in-frame clones are kept and a portion is missing. This table holds 2 million to 2.5 million clones, about 92% found once. The sample taken for sequencing was naive CD4+ T cells from PBMCs. Subset noted: CD45RA+ positively selected. Receptors originate from a man younger than 35 in good health. Some clones in this sample may be carry-over from other donors' samples.

V is TRBV7-6 and J is TRBJ2-2; D is undetermined. The CDR3 length is 17 residues. V gave up 5 bases and J gave up 2 bases, with 18 bases separating them. Per germline, CDR1 SGHVS and CDR2 FNYEAQ. This chain's CDR3 is CASSLPRTEANTGELFF. The CDR3 nucleotides read TGTGCCAGCAGCCTACCCCGGACGGAAGCCAACACCGGGGAGCTGTTTTTT. The variable domain in full, completed from reference TRBV7-6 and TRBJ2-2, reads GAGVSQSPRYKVTKRGQDVALRCDPISGHVSLYWYRQALGQGPEFLTYFNYEAQQDKSGLPNDRFSAERPEGSISTLTIQRTEQRDSAMYRCASSLPRTEANTGELFFGEGSRLTVL.

The chain couples TRBV5-8 to TRBJ1-2, with TRBD1 matching 9 bases. V was clipped by 4 bases and J by 7 bases; unmatched bases: 17. CDR1 and CDR2 from the germline V gene are SGHTS and YDEGEE. CDR3 length: 17 amino acids. The CDR3 DNA reads TGTGCCAGCAGCCCTCTTGGACAGGGGCGATTGTCATCTGGCTACACCTTC. Its translation: CASSPLGQGRLSSGYTF.

This clone was detected only once. V usage is TRBV2 and J usage is TRBJ2-5, with D perhaps TRBD2 (6 bases). Trimming cost V 6 bases and J 4 bases, with 12 bases left between them. The CDR3 loop spans 13 amino acids. Germline-derived CDR1 and CDR2 are SNHLY and FYNNEI. The DNA for the CDR3 is TGTGCCAGCAGCGGGGGTGTGGTAGAGACCCAGTACTTC. Residues: CASSGGVVETQYF.

This clone was counted once. The chain joins TRBV30 to TRBJ1-4; D is perhaps TRBD1 (6 bases). V lost 2 bases and J lost 0, with 28 bases in between. The CDR3 covers 21 residues. CDR1 and CDR2 (germline): GTSNPN, SVGIG (reference sequence). CDR3 nucleotide sequence: TGTGCCTGGAGTCCTTTTCATAATCGACAGGCCCAAGGGGCAACTAATGAAAAACTGTTTTTT. Residues: CAWSPFHNRQAQGATNEKLFF.

The rearrangement joins TRBV27 to TRBJ2-4; D uncertain. Germline V gene lookup returns CDR1 MNHEY and CDR2 SMNVEV (reference sequence). Trimming left V 5 bases short and J 0 bases short, with 23 bases between. The CDR3 extends over 19 amino acids. CDR3 sequence reads: CASSPQPPDFLLAKNIQYF. CDR3 nucleotides: TGTGCCAGCAGTCCACAGCCCCCCGACTTCTTATTAGCCAAAAACATTCAGTACTTC.

The rearrangement links TRBV7-2 to TRBJ1-5; D is undetermined. Germline V lookup: CDR1 SGHTA, CDR2 FQGNSA. The CDR3 runs 16 residues. V lost 3 bases to trimming and J lost 0 bases, with 12 bases between them. In nucleotides, the CDR3 is TGTGCCAGCAGCTTCGGCGGAAGCTATAGCAATCAGCCCCAGCATTTT. Amino acid sequence: CASSFGGSYSNQPQHF.

The chain is built from TRBV6-4 and TRBJ2-1; 14 bases are shared with TRBD2. The CDR3 covers 15 residues. The J segment lost 8 bases and the V segment lost 6 bases, leaving 6 bases of the junction unmatched. The germline CDR1 and CDR2 sequences are MRHNA and SNTAGT. CDR3: CASSEGTSGSYEQFF. CDR3 in DNA: TGTGCCAGCAGCGAGGGGACTAGCGGGAGCTATGAGCAGTTCTTC.

DNA for the CDR3: TGCAGCGTCACGAAGCTAGTGACCGGGGAGCTGTTTTTT. Protein: CSVTKLVTGELFF. V and J are TRBV29-1 and TRBJ2-2; no definite D call. This CDR3 spans 13 amino acids. Looked up from germline, CDR1 is SQVTM and CDR2 is ANQGSEA. Trimming pared 6 bases from V and 5 bases from J, leaving 13 bases between.

The CDR3, as DNA: TGTGCCAGCAGTGAGACAAGGCTATGGATGGGCTACACCTTC. This gives the protein CASSETRLWMGYTF. The rearrangement uses TRBV2 and TRBJ1-2, with D unclear. CDR1 SNHLY and CDR2 FYNNEI come from the germline V gene. The CDR3 length is 14 residues. V was cut by 3 bases and J by 8 bases, with 16 bases left in between. The variable domain in full, completed from reference TRBV2 and TRBJ1-2, reads EPEVTQTPSHQVTQMGQEVILRCVPISNHLYFYWYRQILGQKVEFLVSFYNNEISEKSEIFDDQFSVERPDGSNFTLKIRSTKLEDSAMYFCASSETRLWMGYTFGSGTRLTVV.

The chain combines TRBV4-3 with TRBJ2-2, with a tentative D call TRBD1 (5 bases). This CDR3 region has 14 residues. Per the germline V gene, CDR1 is LGHNA and CDR2 is YSLEER. The V end lost 4 bases, the J end lost 2 bases, and 8 bases lay between the germline ends. The CDR3 DNA sequence: TGCGCCAGCAGCCCTCAGGGAAACACCGGGGAGCTGTTTTTT. It is translated as CASSPQGNTGELFF.

This sequence joins TRBV7-8 and TRBJ2-3; D is unclear. Between the trimmed V and J ends, which lost 1 base and 3 bases, there was a span of 17 bases. The CDR3 spans 17 residues. The V gene's germline CDR1 is SGHVS and CDR2 FQNEAQ. This CDR3 is CASSLGSGLILTDTQYF. The CDR3 DNA is TGTGCCAGCAGCTTAGGATCGGGCCTTATTTTAACAGATACGCAGTATTTT.

This CDR3 reads CASRRSGDYEQYF. The CDR3 DNA sequence: TGTGCCAGCCGTAGATCAGGGGACTACGAGCAGTACTTC. This sequence joins TRBV14 and TRBJ2-7, with D tentatively TRBD1 (6 bases). Trimming shortened V by 8 bases and J by 3 bases, and 14 bases separated the two germline ends. This CDR3 region has 13 residues. Germline lookup yields CDR1 SGHDN and CDR2 FVKESK. The entire variable domain, with the rest obtained from reference TRBV14 and TRBJ2-7, is as follows: EAGVTQFPSHSVIEKGQTVTLRCDPISGHDNLYWYRRVMGKEIKFLLHFVKESKQDESGMPNNRFLAERTGGTYSTLKVQPAELEDSGVYFCASRRSGDYEQYFGPGTRLTVT.

The V call is TRBV28, the J call TRBJ1-4, with 8 positions matching TRBD1. The CDR3 has 14 residues. V was clipped by 6 bases and J by 12 bases; unmatched bases: 12. Germline CDR1 MDHEN, CDR2 SYDVKM. The CDR3 reads CASRDHRGSLELFF. The CDR3 nucleotides are TGTGCCAGCAGGGATCACAGGGGGTCGTTGGAACTGTTTTTT.

The V call is TRBV19, the J call TRBJ2-1, with no clear D. The V end lost 3 bases, the J end lost 8 bases, and 14 bases lay between the germline ends. The CDR3 has 14 residues. Germline CDR1 LNHDA, CDR2 SQIVND (reference sequence). Here the CDR3 reads CASSMWPPIDEQFF. The CDR3 nucleotides are TGTGCCAGTAGTATGTGGCCACCGATCGATGAGCAGTTCTTC.

The chain carries TRBV20-1 and TRBJ2-1; D not resolved. CDR1 is DFQATT and CDR2 is SNEGSKA in the germline V gene (reference sequence). The CDR3 totals 8 residues. V lost 5 bases to trimming and J lost 10 bases, with 3 bases between them. CDR3 sequence: CSASEQFF. The CDR3 DNA sequence: TGCAGTGCTTCGGAGCAGTTCTTC.

V usage is TRBV28 and J usage is TRBJ2-7; D ambiguous. Germline-derived CDR1 and CDR2 are MDHEN and SYDVKM. This CDR3 region has 15 residues. V was shortened by 6 bases and J by 0 bases, with 15 bases between the two germline ends. CDR3 sequence (DNA): TGTGCCAGCAGCCTAGGGTCAGGTGGCTCCTACGAGCAGTACTTC. It encodes CASSLGSGGSYEQYF.

V and J are TRBV5-1 and TRBJ2-7; no clear D gene. The germline V gene encodes CDR1 SGHRS and CDR2 YFSETQ. V lost 4 bases, J lost 1 base, and 15 bases lay in between. CDR3 length: 15 amino acids. In DNA, the CDR3 is TGCGCCAGCAGCCCCAGGATGAGTCCTTCCTACGAGCAGTACTTC. Protein product: CASSPRMSPSYEQYF.

The genes are TRBV6-5 and TRBJ2-1, with a weak D call TRBD2 (6 bases). V was pared by 2 bases and J by 7 bases, with 18 bases between. CDR1 MNHEY and CDR2 SVGAGI come from the germline V gene. This CDR3 has 16 residues. The CDR3: CASSYGRRAVSNEQFF. The DNA of the CDR3 is TGTGCCAGCAGTTACGGCCGGAGGGCAGTCTCTAATGAGCAGTTCTTC.

V is TRBV10-3 and J is TRBJ2-5; D is tentatively TRBD1 or TRBD2 (5 bases each). The germline gives CDR1 ENHRY, CDR2 SYGVKD. The V end was cut by 5 bases, the J end by 2 bases, with 15 bases between. This CDR3 contains 15 residues. The CDR3 sequence: CAISLIATAQETQYF. In nucleotides, the CDR3 is TGTGCCATCAGTTTAATAGCGACAGCACAAGAGACCCAGTACTTC.

The chain has TRBV28 and TRBJ2-2; no reliable D call. Trimming took off 8 bases at V and 6 bases at J, with 4 bases between the two ends. Per germline, CDR1 MDHEN and CDR2 SYDVKM. There are 10 residues in the CDR3. CDR3 nucleotide sequence: TGTGCCAGCGGTTCCGGGGAGCTGTTTTTT. Protein: CASGSGELFF. Using reference TRBV28 and TRBJ2-2 for the parts outside the CDR3, the full variable domain is DVKVTQSSRYLVKRTGEKVFLECVQDMDHENMFWYRQDPGLGLRLIYFSYDVKMKEKGDIPEGYSVSREKKERFSLILESASTNQTSMYLCASGSGELFFGEGSRLTVL.

The chain joins TRBV9 to TRBJ2-3; D might be TRBD1 or TRBD2, each matching 6 bases. The CDR3 is 16 residues long. The germline V and J ends were trimmed by 3 bases and 6 bases, with 20 bases remaining between them. The germline V gene encodes CDR1 SGDLS and CDR2 YYNGEE. DNA for the CDR3: TGTGCCAGCAGCGCCCGCCTGGGGGGCAACCCGGATACGCAGTATTTT. Encoded protein: CASSARLGGNPDTQYF. Together with reference TRBV9 and TRBJ2-3, the CDR3 gives the full variable domain: DSGVTQTPKHLITATGQRVTLRCSPRSGDLSVYWYQQSLDQGLQFLIQYYNGEERAKGNILERFSAQQFPDLHSELNLSSLELGDSALYFCASSARLGGNPDTQYFGPGTRLTVL.

This chain uses TRBV7-8 with TRBJ1-4, with unresolved D. With 4 bases removed from V and 6 bases from J, the gap between germline ends came to 18 bases. Germline CDR1 and CDR2: SGHVS and FQNEAQ. The CDR3 consists of 16 residues. Written as DNA, the CDR3 is TGTGCCAGCAGCTCCCCTGGTAGAGGCCCGGATGAAAAACTGTTTTTT. Encoded protein: CASSSPGRGPDEKLFF.

The V call is TRBV5-1, the J call TRBJ2-7; D ambiguous. The CDR3 totals 13 residues. Trimming removed 5 bases at V and 3 bases at J, with 12 bases between. The germline V gene has CDR1 SGHRS and CDR2 YFSETQ. The CDR3 loop is CASRTSDVYEQYF. CDR3 DNA sequence: TGCGCCAGCAGGACGTCAGACGTCTACGAGCAGTACTTC.

The count of this clone is one. The chain uses TRBV11-3 and TRBJ2-1; D may be TRBD1 (6 bases). This CDR3 has 12 residues. Germline V gives CDR1 SGHNT, CDR2 YENEEA. The V and J ends lost 5 bases and 10 bases respectively, with 12 bases between them. The CDR3 DNA follows: TGTGCCAGCAGCATGGACGGGACAGAGCAGTTCTTC. As protein: CASSMDGTEQFF.

This chain uses TRBV5-1 with TRBJ2-7; 9 bases are shared with TRBD2. Losses at the gene ends were 2 bases for V and 5 bases for J; bases not matched to a gene: 8. CDR3 size: 15 residues. CDR1 and CDR2 from the germline V gene are SGHRS and YFSETQ. For the CDR3, the DNA is TGCGCCAGCAGCTTCCGGACTAGCGAATCGGACGAGCAGTACTTC. Its protein is CASSFRTSESDEQYF.

V is TRBV9 and J is TRBJ1-1; possibly TRBD1 for D (5 bases). The germline gives CDR1 SGDLS, CDR2 YYNGEE. The ends were cut back, 2 bases at V and 6 bases at J, with 11 bases in the middle. The CDR3 loop spans 13 amino acids. CDR3 nucleotides: TGTGCCAGCAGCGTGATTGGGACCGCTGAAGCTTTCTTT. Its protein is CASSVIGTAEAFF.

The chain recombines TRBV5-1 with TRBJ2-1; possibly TRBD2 for D (6 bases). Trimming cost V 2 bases and J 5 bases, with 14 bases left between them. CDR3 length equals 15 residues. CDR1 is SGHRS, CDR2 YFSETQ, per germline. CDR3 amino acids: CASSFSSAANNEQFF. CDR3 DNA sequence: TGCGCCAGCAGCTTCTCTAGCGCTGCCAACAATGAGCAGTTCTTC.